The clone carrying this TCR beta chain has ten or more counts. The data originate from a study of Graves' ophthalmopathy and Graves' hyperthyroidism. CDR3 regions of TCR beta were amplified from RNA transcripts. The first-round RT-PCR employed HTBI primers together with the Qiagen OneStep RT-PCR kit. A multiplex PCR was then performed as the second round. One entry per CDR3 protein, called by TCRdb with MiXCR from the multiplex PCR reads. Counted here are 400,000 to 450,000 distinct CDR3 sequences, under 25% occurring once; the ten biggest clones make up roughly 3.2%. Other autoimmune diseases, uncontrolled infections, pregnancy or lactation excluded patients from enrollment. The TCR was taken from a woman younger than 30 with stable Graves' hyperthyroidism. The sequenced sample consisted of peripheral blood.

The CDR3 coding sequence is TGTGCCAGCAGCCCTGGGAGCGCCATGAACACTGAAGCTTTCTTT. This sequence encodes CASSPGSAMNTEAFF. The V and J genes are TRBV19 and TRBJ1-1; no clear D gene. Germline V gives CDR1 LNHDA, CDR2 SQIVND (reference sequence). CDR3 size: 15 residues. V shed 9 bases and J shed 0 bases, with 17 bases lying between them.